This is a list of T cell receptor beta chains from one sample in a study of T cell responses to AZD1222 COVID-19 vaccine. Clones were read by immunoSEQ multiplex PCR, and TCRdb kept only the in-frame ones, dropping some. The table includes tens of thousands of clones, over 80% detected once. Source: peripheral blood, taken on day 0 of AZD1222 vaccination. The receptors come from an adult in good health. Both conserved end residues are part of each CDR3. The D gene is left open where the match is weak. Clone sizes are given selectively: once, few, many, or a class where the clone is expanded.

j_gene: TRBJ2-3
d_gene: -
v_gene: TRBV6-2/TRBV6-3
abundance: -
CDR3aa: CASSYEDTQYF
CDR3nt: TGTGCCAGCAGTTATGAAGATACGCAGTATTTT

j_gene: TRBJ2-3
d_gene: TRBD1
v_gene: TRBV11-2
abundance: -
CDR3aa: CASSWGQATDTQYF
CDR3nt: TGTGCCAGCAGCTGGGGACAGGCCACAGATACGCAGTATTTT

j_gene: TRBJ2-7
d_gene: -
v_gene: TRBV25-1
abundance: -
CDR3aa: CASSGGYEQYF
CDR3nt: TGTGCCAGCAGTGGGGGGTACGAGCAGTACTTC

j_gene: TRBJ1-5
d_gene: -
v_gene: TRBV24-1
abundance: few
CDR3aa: CATSPRDNRQPQHF
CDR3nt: TGTGCCACCAGCCCCCGGGACAACAGGCAGCCCCAGCATTTT

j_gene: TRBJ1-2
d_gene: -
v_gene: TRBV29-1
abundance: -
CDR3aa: CSVEDWTGGYTF
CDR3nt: TGCAGCGTTGAAGATTGGACCGGTGGCTACACCTTC

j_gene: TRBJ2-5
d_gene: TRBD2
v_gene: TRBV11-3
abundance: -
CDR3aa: CASSSGLGQETQYF
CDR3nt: TGTGCCAGCAGCTCCGGACTAGGCCAAGAGACCCAGTACTTC

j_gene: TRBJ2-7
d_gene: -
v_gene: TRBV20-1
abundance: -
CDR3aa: CSASRSWGRNEQYF
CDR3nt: TGCAGTGCTAGTCGTAGCTGGGGGCGAAACGAGCAGTACTTC

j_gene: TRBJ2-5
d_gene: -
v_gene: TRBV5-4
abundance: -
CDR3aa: CASSWTPLKTQYF
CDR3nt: TGTGCCAGCAGCTGGACTCCCTTGAAGACCCAGTACTTC

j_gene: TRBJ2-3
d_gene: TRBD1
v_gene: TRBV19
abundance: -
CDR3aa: CASSIGGTGGDTQYF
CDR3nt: TGTGCCAGTAGTATAGGAGGGACAGGGGGAGATACGCAGTATTTT

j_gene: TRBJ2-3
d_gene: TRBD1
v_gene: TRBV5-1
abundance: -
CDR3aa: CASSLGTGSSTDTQYF
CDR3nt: TGCGCCAGCAGCCTAGGGACAGGGTCTTCCACAGATACGCAGTATTTT

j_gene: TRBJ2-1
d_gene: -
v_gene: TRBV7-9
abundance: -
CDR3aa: CASSHNRSYNEQFF
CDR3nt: TGTGCCAGCAGCCACAATCGAAGTTACAATGAGCAGTTCTTC

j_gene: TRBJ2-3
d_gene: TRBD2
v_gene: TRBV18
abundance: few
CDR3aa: CASSTSTSGATDTQYF
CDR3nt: TGTGCCAGCTCAACCTCGACTAGCGGAGCCACAGATACGCAGTATTTT

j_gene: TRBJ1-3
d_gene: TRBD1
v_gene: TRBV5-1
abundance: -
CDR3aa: CASSTGQGADGNTIYF
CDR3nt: TGCGCCAGCAGCACAGGACAGGGGGCAGACGGAAACACCATATATTTT

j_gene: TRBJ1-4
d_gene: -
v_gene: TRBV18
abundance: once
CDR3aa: CASSPSGNEKLFF
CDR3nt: TGTGCCAGCTCACCGTCGGGGAATGAAAAACTGTTTTTT